This is a list of T cell receptor beta chains from one sample in a study of blood T cell repertoires in COVID-19. Assay: immunoSEQ multiplex PCR; the TCRdb copy retains only in-frame clones and omits some. The table records approximately 350,000 clones, around 80% of them present only once. The sequencing input was peripheral blood. These receptors came from a man aged 30 to 39 with active or convalescent COVID-19. Each CDR3 is given with its conserved first and last residue. A D gene is named only where the DNA matches it firmly.

TRBJ1-4 . TRBV28 TGTGCCAGCAGACAGGGTAATGAAAAACTGTTTTTT CASRQGNEKLFF
TRBJ2-1 . TRBV5-1 TGCGCCAGCAGCTTGCGTAGGGGGTTAAGTACCTACAATGAGCAGTTCTTC CASSLRRGLSTYNEQFF
TRBJ2-1 . TRBV5-1 TGCGCCAGCAGCTTGCGGAGGAATGAGCAGTTCTTC CASSLRRNEQFF
TRBJ1-1 . TRBV29-1 TGCAGCGGCGGGAAGAGCGGCTACTCTTTCTTT CSGGKSGYSFF
TRBJ1-1 TRBD1 TRBV7-7 TGTGCCAGCAGCTTAGCGAGGGACAGGGGGCTATATTCGGGTACTGAAGCTTTCTTT CASSLARDRGLYSGTEAFF
TRBJ1-2 . TRBV7-2 TGTGCCAGCAGCTTAGCGGGACTTGTATATGGCTACACCTTC CASSLAGLVYGYTF
TRBJ2-5 . TRBV23-1 TGCGCCAGCAGTCAATCGTCGGCAGGGAAGGTTCTTGTGGAGACCCAGTACTTC CASSQSSAGKVLVETQYF
TRBJ1-6 TRBD1 TRBV30 TGTGCCTGGACGGGACAGCTCCCGAGCTCCTATAATTCACCCCTCCACTTT CAWTGQLPSSYNSPLHF
TRBJ1-3 TRBD1 TRBV28 TGTGCCAGCAGTTTATGGACAGGGAACTCTGGAAACACCATATATTTT CASSLWTGNSGNTIYF
TRBJ1-5 . TRBV19 TGTGCCAGTAGTATTTTGGGCACCGGAGGAAGCTATAGCAATCAGCCCCAGCATTTT CASSILGTGGSYSNQPQHF
TRBJ1-4 TRBD1 TRBV30 TGTGCCTGGATGGAGGGGACAGGATCGAATGAAAAACTGTTTTTT CAWMEGTGSNEKLFF
TRBJ1-6 . TRBV6-2/TRBV6-3 TGTGCCAGCAGTACCCGGGCCCCCCTTGACAGCTCCTATAATTCACCCCTCCACTTT CASSTRAPLDSSYNSPLHF
TRBJ1-3 . TRBV7-9 TGTGCCAGCAGCGACGGGATCTCTGGAAACACCATATATTTT CASSDGISGNTIYF
TRBJ2-7 . TRBV4-1 TGCGCCAGCAGCCAAGAAAAGGAGGGTTTGGTTTCCTACGAGCAGTACTTC CASSQEKEGLVSYEQYF
TRBJ2-3 TRBD1 TRBV3-1/TRBV3-2 TGTGCCAGCAGCCACCCTCCGGGACAGGGGGCAACAGATACGCAGTATTTT CASSHPPGQGATDTQYF
TRBJ2-3 . TRBV24-1 TGTGCCACCAGTCGGGGGACTTCCCCCACAGATACGCAGTATTTT CATSRGTSPTDTQYF
TRBJ2-5 . TRBV6-5 TGTGCCAGCAGCCTCCGAGAGGCCCAGTACTTC CASSLREAQYF
TRBJ1-6 . TRBV28 TGTGCCAGCACCTTCTCCTATAATTCACCCCTCCACTTT CASTFSYNSPLHF
TRBJ2-5 . TRBV7-3 TGTGCCAGCAGCTTAGACGGGGAGACCCAGTACTTC CASSLDGETQYF
TRBJ2-1 . TRBV9 TGTGCCAGCAGCCCCCACCAGGGGAATGAGCAGTTCTTC CASSPHQGNEQFF
TRBJ2-1 TRBD2 TRBV5-1 TGCGCCAGCACCGGGACTAGCGGAGCTTGGGAGCAGTTCTTC CASTGTSGAWEQFF
TRBJ1-4 TRBD1 TRBV7-8 TGTGCCAGCAGCCGGGACAGGGGTGAAAAACTGTTTTTT CASSRDRGEKLFF
TRBJ1-6 TRBD1 TRBV30 TGTGCCTGGAGTTTTCCGGGACAGCATAATTCACCCCTCCACTTT CAWSFPGQHNSPLHF
TRBJ2-5 TRBD2 TRBV6-2/TRBV6-3 TGTGCCAGCAGTTACTCGGGGGGTGAAGCGGGGCGAGAGACCCAGTACTTC CASSYSGGEAGRETQYF
TRBJ2-2 . TRBV15 TGTGCCACCAGCAGAGTCCCCCTCGGGGAGCTGTTTTTT CATSRVPLGELFF
TRBJ1-1 . TRBV30 TGTGCCTGGAGTGTGGAGGGCACTGAAGCTTTCTTT CAWSVEGTEAFF
TRBJ2-3 . TRBV6-4 TGTGCCAGCAGTGAACAGAACACAGATACGCAGTATTTT CASSEQNTDTQYF
TRBJ1-1 . TRBV27 TGTGCCAGCAGACCCCAAGGGGGAAGTAGTGAAGCTTTCTTT CASRPQGGSSEAFF
TRBJ1-2 . TRBV10-3 TGTGCCATCAGTGATCGACAGGAGACTAACTATGGCTACACCTTC CAISDRQETNYGYTF